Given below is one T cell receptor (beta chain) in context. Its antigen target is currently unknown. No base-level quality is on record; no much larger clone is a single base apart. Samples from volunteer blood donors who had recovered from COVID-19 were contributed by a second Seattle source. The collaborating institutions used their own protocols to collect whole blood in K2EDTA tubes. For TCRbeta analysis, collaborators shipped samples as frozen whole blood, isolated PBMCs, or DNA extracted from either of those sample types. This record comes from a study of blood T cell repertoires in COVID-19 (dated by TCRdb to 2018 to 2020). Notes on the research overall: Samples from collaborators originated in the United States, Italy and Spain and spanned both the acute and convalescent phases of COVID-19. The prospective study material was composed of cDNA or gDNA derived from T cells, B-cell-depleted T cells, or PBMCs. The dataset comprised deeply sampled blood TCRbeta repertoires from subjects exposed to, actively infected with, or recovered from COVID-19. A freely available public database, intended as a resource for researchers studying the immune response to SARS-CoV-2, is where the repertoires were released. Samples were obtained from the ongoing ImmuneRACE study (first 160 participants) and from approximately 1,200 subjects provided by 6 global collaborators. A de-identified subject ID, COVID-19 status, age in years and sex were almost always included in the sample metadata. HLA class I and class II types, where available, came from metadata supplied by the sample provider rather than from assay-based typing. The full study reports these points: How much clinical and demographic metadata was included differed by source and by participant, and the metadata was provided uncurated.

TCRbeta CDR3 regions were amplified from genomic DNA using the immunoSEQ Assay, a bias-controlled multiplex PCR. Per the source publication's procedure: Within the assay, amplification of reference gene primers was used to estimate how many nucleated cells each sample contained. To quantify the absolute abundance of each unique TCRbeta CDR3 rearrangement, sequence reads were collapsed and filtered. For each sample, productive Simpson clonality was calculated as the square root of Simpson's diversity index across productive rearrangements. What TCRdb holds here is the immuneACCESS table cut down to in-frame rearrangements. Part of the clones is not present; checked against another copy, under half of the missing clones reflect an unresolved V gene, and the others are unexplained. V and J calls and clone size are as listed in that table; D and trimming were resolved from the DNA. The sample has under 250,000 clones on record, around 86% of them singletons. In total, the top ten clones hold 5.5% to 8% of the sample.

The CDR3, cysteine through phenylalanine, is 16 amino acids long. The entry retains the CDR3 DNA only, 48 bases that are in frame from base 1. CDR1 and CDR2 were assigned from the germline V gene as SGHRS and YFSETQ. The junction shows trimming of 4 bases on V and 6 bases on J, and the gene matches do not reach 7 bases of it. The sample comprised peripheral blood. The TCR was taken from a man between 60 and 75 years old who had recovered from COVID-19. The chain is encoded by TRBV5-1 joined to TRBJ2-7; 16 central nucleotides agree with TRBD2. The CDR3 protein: CASSQGLAGGPGEQYF. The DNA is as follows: TGCGCCAGCAGCCAGGGACTAGCGGGAGGGCCAGGCGAGCAGTACTTC.